The TCR beta chain described here comes from a study of T cell repertoires in cytomegalovirus infection. Study at large: Recently identified HLA-C-restricted CMV epitopes were among the peptides used.

TCRdb called the reads again in MiXCR, with one record for every CDR3 protein. The sample lists about 770,000 distinct CDR3 sequences; approximately 32% were seen once. V was trimmed by 2 bases and J by 3 bases, leaving 11 bases between them. Germline CDR1 reads ENHRY; CDR2 reads SYGVKD. CDR3 length equals 14 residues. Note on this clonotype: The antigen is unknown.

The receptor comes from a human donor in good health (CMV status not recorded). Some clones in this sample may be carry-over from other donors' samples. Sequences were derived from cultured CD8+ T cells from PBMCs, sampled from culture after CMV antigen stimulation. J is TRBJ2-7 and V is TRBV10-3, with D perhaps assigned TRBD1 or TRBD2 (5 bases each). CDR3 sequence reads: CAISERGAGYEQYV. Written as DNA, the CDR3 is TGTGCCATCAGTGAGCGTGGGGCGGGCTACGAGCAGTACGTC.